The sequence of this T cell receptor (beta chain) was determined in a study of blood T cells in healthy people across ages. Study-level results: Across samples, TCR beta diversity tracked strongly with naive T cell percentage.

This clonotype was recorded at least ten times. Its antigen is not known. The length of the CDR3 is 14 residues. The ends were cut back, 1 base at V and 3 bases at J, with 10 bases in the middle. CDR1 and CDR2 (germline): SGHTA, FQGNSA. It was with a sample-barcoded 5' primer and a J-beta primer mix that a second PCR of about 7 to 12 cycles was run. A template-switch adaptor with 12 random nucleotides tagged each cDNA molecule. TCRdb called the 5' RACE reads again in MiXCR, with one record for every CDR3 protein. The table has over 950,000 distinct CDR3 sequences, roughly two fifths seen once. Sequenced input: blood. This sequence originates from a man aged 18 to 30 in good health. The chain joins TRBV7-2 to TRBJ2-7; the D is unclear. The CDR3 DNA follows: TGTGCCAGCAGCTTAGTGTCGTCCAGCTACGAGCAGTACTTC. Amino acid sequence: CASSLVSSSYEQYF.